The 2 T cell receptor beta chains below all came from one sample that was sequenced in a study of blood T cell repertoires in COVID-19. Method: immunoSEQ multiplex PCR; TCRdb's copy keeps in-frame clones and lacks some. Of under 130,000 clones in the sample, 70% to 90% were seen once. Source material: peripheral blood. All receptors come from a human donor in a cohort sampled during active COVID-19.

The chain is built from TRBV9 and TRBJ1-3; TRBD1 matches at 7 bases. The CDR3 length is 14 residues. The trim removed 3 bases at V and 4 bases at J, leaving 4 bases unmatched. Germline-derived CDR1 and CDR2 are SGDLS and YYNGEE. The CDR3, as DNA: TGTGCCAGCAGCGACCGACAGGGAGGAAACACCATATATTTT. Amino acids: CASSDRQGGNTIYF. Full variable domain (outside the CDR3, taken from reference TRBV9 and TRBJ1-3): DSGVTQTPKHLITATGQRVTLRCSPRSGDLSVYWYQQSLDQGLQFLIQYYNGEERAKGNILERFSAQQFPDLHSELNLSSLELGDSALYFCASSDRQGGNTIYFGEGSWLTVV.

J is TRBJ1-4 and V is TRBV6-5; 8 bases match TRBD1. The CDR3 has 13 residues. After removal of 9 bases from V and 10 bases from J, the junction contained 10 bases not matched to a gene. The V gene's germline CDR1 is MNHEY and CDR2 SVGAGI. The CDR3 protein is CASSDRAAAKLFF. The DNA for the CDR3 is TGTGCCAGTTCGGACAGGGCCGCGGCAAAACTGTTTTTT.